Shown below are 23 T cell receptor beta chains from a single sample sequenced in a study of T-cell memory formation after mild COVID-19. TCRdb used MiXCR to reprocess the 5' RACE reads, holding one entry per CDR3 protein. Of under 450,000 distinct CDR3 sequences in the sample, 20% to 25% were seen once. The sequenced material came from PBMCs or a T cell subset sorted from them (not recorded which). These receptors came from a man aged 18 to 30 who had mild COVID-19 (a few samples of this study predate the infection). Cell type and time point are not known.

The rearrangement links TRBV5-1 to TRBJ2-7; 8 bases align to TRBD1. The CDR3 has 14 amino acids. V lost 4 bases to trimming and J lost 6 bases; unmatched junction nucleotides: 9. The germline gives CDR1 SGHRS, CDR2 YFSETQ. This chain's CDR3 is CASSTRTGYSEQYF. The CDR3 DNA is TGCGCCAGCAGCACCAGGACAGGGTACAGCGAGCAGTACTTC.

This clonotype has only a few counts. The chain joins TRBV12-3 or TRBV12-4 to TRBJ2-3; D remains ambiguous. There are 13 residues in the CDR3. V was trimmed by 5 bases and J by 4 bases, leaving 10 bases between them. DNA for the CDR3: TGTGCCAGCAGTGACGTACTATCAGATACGCAGTATTTT. It is translated as CASSDVLSDTQYF.

The chain uses TRBV12-3 or TRBV12-4 and TRBJ1-2, with D possibly matching TRBD1 (5 bases). Trimming took off 5 bases at V and 8 bases at J, with 18 bases between the two ends. There are 14 residues in the CDR3. The CDR3 loop is CASSPSGSIQGYTF. CDR3 sequence (DNA): TGTGCCAGCAGTCCGTCAGGGTCTATTCAGGGCTACACCTTC.

This chain links TRBV25-1 with TRBJ1-2; D is unclear. CDR1 and CDR2 from the germline V gene are MGHDK and SYGVNS. V was pared by 5 bases and J by 8 bases, with 9 bases between. The CDR3 covers 11 residues. CDR3 protein: CASSKNLGYTF. The CDR3 nucleotides read TGTGCCAGCAGTAAAAACTTGGGCTACACCTTC.

This chain links TRBV12-3 or TRBV12-4 with TRBJ2-5; D is unresolved. This CDR3 spans 13 amino acids. V lost 9 bases and J 4 bases, leaving 15 bases between the germline ends. CDR3 coding DNA: TGTGCCAGTCGAGAAGGGCGTAGAGAGACCCAGTACTTC. It translates to CASREGRRETQYF.

The chain couples TRBV5-1 to TRBJ2-5, with D possibly matching TRBD2 (5 bases). The CDR3 is 13 amino acids. Trimming removed 4 bases from V and 7 bases from J, with 14 bases in between. Germline V gene sequence: CDR1 SGHRS, CDR2 YFSETQ. CDR3 DNA: TGCGCCAGCAGCATCTCCTCCAGCGGGACCCAGTACTTC. Its translation: CASSISSSGTQYF. The whole variable domain, remainder taken from reference TRBV5-1 and TRBJ2-5, is KAGVTQTPRYLIKTRGQQVTLSCSPISGHRSVSWYQQTPGQGLQFLFEYFSETQRNKGNFPGRFSGRQFSNSRSEMNVSTLELGDSALYLCASSISSSGTQYFGPGTRLLVL.

This clonotype has more than one count but fewer than ten. V gene TRBV2 combines with J gene TRBJ2-3; 8 positions agree with TRBD2. Unmatched junction bases numbered 10, after V lost 8 bases and J lost 6 bases. The CDR3 has 14 residues. The germline V gene encodes CDR1 SNHLY and CDR2 FYNNEI. Here the CDR3 reads CASGGAGVLDTQYF. The CDR3 nucleotides are TGTGCCAGCGGCGGAGCGGGGGTGTTGGATACGCAGTATTTT.

This rearrangement joins TRBV12-3 or TRBV12-4 to TRBJ2-5; TRBD1 aligns across 9 bases. This CDR3 region has 19 residues. V lost 6 bases and J lost 2; bases outside the gene matches: 19. CDR3 sequence (DNA): TGTGCCAGCAGCTCTCTCGGACAGGGGAGGCCCCACAAGCAAGAGACCCAGTACTTC. It specifies CASSSLGQGRPHKQETQYF.

This clonotype has just a few counts. The V and J genes are TRBV4-1 and TRBJ2-3; D might be TRBD2 (7 bases). Germline CDR1 MGHRA, CDR2 YSYEKL. The V and J ends lost 3 bases and 3 bases respectively, with 13 bases between them. The CDR3 sequence is 15 residues long. The chain's CDR3 is CASSHGRGRTDTQYF. CDR3 DNA sequence: TGCGCCAGCAGCCATGGGCGGGGGCGGACAGATACGCAGTATTTT.

The sample holds a few counts of this clonotype. This chain joins TRBV11-2 and TRBJ1-3; unclear D gene. V lost 5 bases to trimming and J lost 0 bases, with 14 bases between them. CDR1 is SGHAT and CDR2 is FQNNGV in the germline V gene. The CDR3 is 16 amino acids. CDR3 in DNA: TGTGCCAGCAGCAACCGGGATACATACTCTGGAAACACCATATATTTT. It specifies CASSNRDTYSGNTIYF.

V is TRBV30 and J is TRBJ2-5; TRBD1 matches at 8 bases. Unmatched junction bases numbered 4, after V lost 5 bases and J lost 5 bases. Germline V gives CDR1 GTSNPN, CDR2 SVGIG (reference sequence). There are 12 residues in the CDR3. CDR3 sequence (DNA): TGTGCCTGGTCAGGGGGCATGGAGACCCAGTACTTC. It codes for CAWSGGMETQYF.

The genes are TRBV7-9 and TRBJ2-5; TRBD1 aligns across 7 bases. Germline loops: CDR1 SEHNR, CDR2 FQNEAQ (reference sequence). This CDR3 comprises 16 residues. The J segment lost 0 bases and the V segment lost 5 bases, leaving 9 bases of the junction unmatched. The CDR3 region is CASSARTGTDQETQYF. CDR3 in DNA: TGTGCCAGCAGCGCGAGAACTGGGACAGACCAAGAGACCCAGTACTTC.

The chain links TRBV15 to TRBJ1-5; unclear D gene. V was cut by 0 bases and J by 5 bases, with 11 bases left in between. The CDR3 runs 15 residues. Germline V gives CDR1 LNHNV, CDR2 YYDKDF (reference sequence). This CDR3 is CATSRDRAQYQPQHF. The CDR3 DNA reads TGTGCCACCAGCAGAGATCGAGCCCAGTATCAGCCCCAGCATTTT.

This clonotype was seen only a few times. The V and J genes are TRBV15 and TRBJ2-3; D may be TRBD1 (6 bases). CDR3 length equals 17 residues. The germline CDR1 and CDR2 sequences are LNHNV and YYDKDF (reference sequence). V lost 6 bases and J 0 bases, leaving 19 bases between the germline ends. This CDR3 is CATSGDTMDSSTDTQYF. CDR3 coding DNA: TGTGCCACCAGTGGGGACACCATGGACAGCAGCACAGATACGCAGTATTTT.

This clonotype was counted many times. At one of its ends the junction is not consistent with the germline gene, which may arise from a read error. The gene calls are TRBV7-9 and TRBJ2-2, with TRBD2 as a possible D gene (5 bases). CDR1 SEHNR and CDR2 FQNEAQ come from the germline V gene (reference sequence). This CDR3 region has 12 residues. The CDR3 is CASSLASGELFF. The CDR3 region has the DNA TGTGCCAGCAGCCTAGCAAGCGGGGAGCTGTTTTTT.

A few counts support this clonotype. The chain combines TRBV4-1 with TRBJ2-3; D is possibly TRBD2 (6 bases). This CDR3 is 15 amino acids long. Trimming cost V 9 bases and J 4 bases, with 20 bases left between them. Germline V gene lookup returns CDR1 MGHRA and CDR2 YSYEKL. The CDR3 reads CASRRTTSLPDTQYF. CDR3 DNA sequence: TGCGCCAGTAGAAGGACTACCTCTCTCCCAGATACGCAGTATTTT.

The V gene is TRBV18, the J gene TRBJ1-1; the D gene is possibly TRBD1 (5 bases). The germline V and J ends were trimmed by 4 bases and 5 bases, with 14 bases remaining between them. This CDR3 has 14 amino acids. Germline-derived CDR1 and CDR2 are KGHSH and LQKENI. The CDR3 here is CASSQTAGFTEAFF. CDR3 nucleotide sequence: TGTGCCAGCTCACAGACCGCAGGGTTTACTGAAGCTTTCTTT.

There are a few counts of this clonotype. J is TRBJ2-1 and V is TRBV6-5; possibly TRBD2 for D (5 bases). V dropped 6 bases and J dropped 5 bases, with 11 bases sitting between them. The CDR3 covers 13 residues. Per germline, CDR1 MNHEY and CDR2 SVGAGI. CDR3 nucleotides: TGTGCCAGCAGGTCGCACGGGGACAATGAGCAGTTCTTC. The encoded protein is CASRSHGDNEQFF.

This clonotype has only a few counts. This chain connects TRBV5-1 to TRBJ2-1; 10 positions agree with TRBD2. The CDR3 runs 16 residues. In germline, CDR1 is SGHRS, CDR2 YFSETQ. The ends lost 4 bases at V and 9 bases at J; junction bases unmatched: 13. The CDR3 is CASSAGSGGPRVEQFF. CDR3 DNA sequence: TGCGCCAGCAGCGCCGGTAGCGGGGGGCCCCGGGTTGAGCAGTTCTTC.

This sequence joins TRBV7-9 and TRBJ2-5; possible D gene TRBD1, 6 bases. The ends were cut back, 5 bases at V and 1 base at J, with 20 bases in the middle. Germline V gene sequence: CDR1 SEHNR, CDR2 FQNEAQ (reference sequence). The CDR3 totals 17 residues. CDR3 DNA: TGTGCCAGCAGCCGCCGGGACACCGGCGTAGCCCAAGAGACCCAGTACTTC. Translated, it gives CASSRRDTGVAQETQYF. Full variable domain (missing parts from reference TRBV7-9 and TRBJ2-5): DTGVSQNPRHKITKRGQNVTFRCDPISEHNRLYWYRQTLGQGPEFLTYFQNEAQLEKSRLLSDRFSAERPKGSFSTLEIQRTEQGDSAMYLCASSRRDTGVAQETQYFGPGTRLLVL.

As DNA, the CDR3 is TGTGCCAGCAGCTTAGACTCGTGGGCCCAAGAGACCCAGTACTTC. Translated: CASSLDSWAQETQYF. V and J are TRBV11-2 and TRBJ2-5; no firm D call. Between the trimmed V and J ends, which lost 0 bases and 1 base, there was a span of 9 bases. In germline, CDR1 is SGHAT, CDR2 FQNNGV. The CDR3 length is 15 residues.

This CDR3 is CASSEGTGRGPQHF. DNA for the CDR3: TGTGCCAGCAGTGAGGGGACAGGCCGGGGGCCCCAGCATTTT. The gene calls are TRBV2 and TRBJ1-5; 8 bases map to TRBD1. After removal of 3 bases from V and 9 bases from J, the junction contained 7 bases not matched to a gene. This CDR3 is 14 amino acids long. The V gene's germline CDR1 is SNHLY and CDR2 FYNNEI. Complete variable domain (other parts from reference TRBV2 and TRBJ1-5): EPEVTQTPSHQVTQMGQEVILRCVPISNHLYFYWYRQILGQKVEFLVSFYNNEISEKSEIFDDQFSVERPDGSNFTLKIRSTKLEDSAMYFCASSEGTGRGPQHFGDGTRLSIL.

This clonotype is a singleton in its sample. This chain uses TRBV3-1 with TRBJ2-1; D tentatively fits TRBD1 or TRBD2 (5 bases each). The CDR3 has 12 amino acids. Germline V gene sequence: CDR1 LGHDT, CDR2 YNNKEL (reference sequence). The V end was cut by 0 bases, the J end by 12 bases, with 9 bases between. CDR3 nucleotides: TGTGCCAGCAGCCAAGATCGTGGGGGGCAGTTCTTC. Its translation is CASSQDRGGQFF.